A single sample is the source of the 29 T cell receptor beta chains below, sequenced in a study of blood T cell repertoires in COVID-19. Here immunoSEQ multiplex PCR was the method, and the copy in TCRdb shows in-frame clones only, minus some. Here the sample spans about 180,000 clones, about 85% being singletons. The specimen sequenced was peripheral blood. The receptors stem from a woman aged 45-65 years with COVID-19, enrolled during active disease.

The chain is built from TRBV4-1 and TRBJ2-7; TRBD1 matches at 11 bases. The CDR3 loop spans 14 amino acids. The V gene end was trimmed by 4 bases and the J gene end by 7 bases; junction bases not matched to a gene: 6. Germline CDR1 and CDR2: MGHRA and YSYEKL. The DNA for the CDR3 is TGCGCCAGCAGCCCCGGACAGGGGGCAGGAGAGCAGTACTTC. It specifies CASSPGQGAGEQYF.

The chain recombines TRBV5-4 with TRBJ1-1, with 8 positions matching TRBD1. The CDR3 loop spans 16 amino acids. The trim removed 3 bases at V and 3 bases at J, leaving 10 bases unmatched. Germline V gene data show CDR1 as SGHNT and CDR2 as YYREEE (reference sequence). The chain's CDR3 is CASSSRQGARDTEAFF. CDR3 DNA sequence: TGTGCCAGCAGCTCACGGCAGGGGGCGAGGGACACTGAAGCTTTCTTT. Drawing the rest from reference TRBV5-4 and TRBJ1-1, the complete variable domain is ETGVTQSPTHLIKTRGQQVTLRCSSQSGHNTVSWYQQALGQGPQFIFQYYREEENGRGNFPPRFSGLQFPNYSSELNVNALELDDSALYLCASSSRQGARDTEAFFGQGTRLTVV.

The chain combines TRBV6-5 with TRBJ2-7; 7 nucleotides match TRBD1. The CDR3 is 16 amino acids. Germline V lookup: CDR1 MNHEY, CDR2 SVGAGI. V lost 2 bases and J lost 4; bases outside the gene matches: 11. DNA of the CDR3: TGTGCCAGCAGTTACAGCAGGGACAGCGGTGGGTACGAGCAGTACTTC. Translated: CASSYSRDSGGYEQYF.

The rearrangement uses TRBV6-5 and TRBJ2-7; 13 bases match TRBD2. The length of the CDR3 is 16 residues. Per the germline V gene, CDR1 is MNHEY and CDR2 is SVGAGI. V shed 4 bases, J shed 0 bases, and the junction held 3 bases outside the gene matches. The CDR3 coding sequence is TGTGCCAGCAGTTTCGGACTAGCGGGGGCCTCCTACGAGCAGTACTTC. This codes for CASSFGLAGASYEQYF.

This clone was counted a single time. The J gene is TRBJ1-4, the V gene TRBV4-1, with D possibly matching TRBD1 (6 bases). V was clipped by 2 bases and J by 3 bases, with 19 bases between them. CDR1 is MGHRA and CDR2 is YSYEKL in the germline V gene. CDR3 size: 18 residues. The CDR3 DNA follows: TGCGCCAGCAGCCAATCGAGGGGGAGGGACTACCCTAATGAAAAACTGTTTTTT. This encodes CASSQSRGRDYPNEKLFF.

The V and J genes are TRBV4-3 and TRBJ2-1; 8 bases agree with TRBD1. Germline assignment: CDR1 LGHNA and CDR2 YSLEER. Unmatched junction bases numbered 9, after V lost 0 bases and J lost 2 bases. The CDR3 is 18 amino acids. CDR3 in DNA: TGCGCCAGCAGCCAAGAAACAGGGACAGGCGGCACCTACAATGAGCAGTTCTTC. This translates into CASSQETGTGGTYNEQFF.

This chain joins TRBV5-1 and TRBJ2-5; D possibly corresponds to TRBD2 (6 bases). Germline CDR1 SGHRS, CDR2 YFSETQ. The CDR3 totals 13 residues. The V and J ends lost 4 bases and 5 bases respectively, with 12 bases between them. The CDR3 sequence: CASSKGEVETQYF. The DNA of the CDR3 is TGCGCCAGCAGCAAAGGGGAGGTGGAGACCCAGTACTTC.

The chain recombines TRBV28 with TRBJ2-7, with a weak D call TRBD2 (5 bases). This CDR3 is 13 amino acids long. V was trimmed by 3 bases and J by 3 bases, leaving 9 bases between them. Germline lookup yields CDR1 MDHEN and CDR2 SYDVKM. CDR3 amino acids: CASSFFRGYEQYF. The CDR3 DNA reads TGTGCCAGCAGTTTCTTCCGGGGCTACGAGCAGTACTTC.

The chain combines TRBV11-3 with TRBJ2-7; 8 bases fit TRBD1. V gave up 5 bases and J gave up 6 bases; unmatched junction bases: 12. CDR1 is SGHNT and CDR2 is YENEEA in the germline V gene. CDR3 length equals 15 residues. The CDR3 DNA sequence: TGTGCCAGCAGCCCTAGAAGTCCTACAGGGGGCGAGCAGTACTTC. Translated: CASSPRSPTGGEQYF.

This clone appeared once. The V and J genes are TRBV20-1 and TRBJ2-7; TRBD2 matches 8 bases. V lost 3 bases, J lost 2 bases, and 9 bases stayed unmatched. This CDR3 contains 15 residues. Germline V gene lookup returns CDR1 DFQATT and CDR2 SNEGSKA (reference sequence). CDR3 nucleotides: TGCAGTGCTAGTGGAAGACTAGCGATTACCTACGAGCAGTACTTC. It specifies CSASGRLAITYEQYF.

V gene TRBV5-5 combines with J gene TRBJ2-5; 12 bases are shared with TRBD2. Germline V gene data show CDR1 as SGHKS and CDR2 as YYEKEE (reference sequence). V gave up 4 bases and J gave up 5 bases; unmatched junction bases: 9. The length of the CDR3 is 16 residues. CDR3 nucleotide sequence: TGTGCCAGCAGCCTAGAACTAGCGGGGGGCCGGGAGACCCAGTACTTC. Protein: CASSLELAGGRETQYF.

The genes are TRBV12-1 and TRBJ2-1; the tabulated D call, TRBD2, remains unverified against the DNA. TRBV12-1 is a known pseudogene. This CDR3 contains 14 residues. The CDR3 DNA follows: TGTGCCATCCCCGGGACTAGCGCCTACAATGAGCAGTTCTTC. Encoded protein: CAIPGTSAYNEQFF.

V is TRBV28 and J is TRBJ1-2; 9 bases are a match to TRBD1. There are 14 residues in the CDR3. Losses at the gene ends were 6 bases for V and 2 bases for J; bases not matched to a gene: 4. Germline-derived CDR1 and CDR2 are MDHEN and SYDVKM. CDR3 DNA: TGTGCCAGCAGACAGGGGGCGCTGAACTATGGCTACACCTTC. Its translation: CASRQGALNYGYTF.

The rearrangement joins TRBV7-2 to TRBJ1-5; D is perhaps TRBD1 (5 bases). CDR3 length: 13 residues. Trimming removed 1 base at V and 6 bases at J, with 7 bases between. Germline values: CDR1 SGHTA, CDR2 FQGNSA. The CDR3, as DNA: TGTGCCAGCAGCTTAGGGGGGGTTCAGCCCCAGCATTTT. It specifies CASSLGGVQPQHF. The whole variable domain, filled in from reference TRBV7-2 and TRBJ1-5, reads GAGVSQSPSNKVTEKGKDVELRCDPISGHTALYWYRQSLGQGLEFLIYFQGNSAPDKSGLPSDRFSAERTGGSVSTLTIQRTQQEDSAVYLCASSLGGVQPQHFGDGTRLSIL.

The CDR3 nucleotides read TGCGCCAGCAGCAGGGGGGACAGGCAGGACACTGAAGCTTTCTTT. As protein: CASSRGDRQDTEAFF. This chain connects TRBV5-1 to TRBJ1-1; TRBD1 agrees at 8 bases. J gave up 3 bases and V 4 bases, and 8 bases lay outside the gene matches. CDR1 is SGHRS, CDR2 YFSETQ, per germline. The CDR3 sequence is 15 residues long.

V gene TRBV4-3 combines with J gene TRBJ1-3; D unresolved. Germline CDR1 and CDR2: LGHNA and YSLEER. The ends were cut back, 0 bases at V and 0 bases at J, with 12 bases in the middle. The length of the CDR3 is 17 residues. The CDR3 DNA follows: TGCGCCAGCAGCCAAGATTCGACGGGGAGCTCTGGAAACACCATATATTTT. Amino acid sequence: CASSQDSTGSSGNTIYF.

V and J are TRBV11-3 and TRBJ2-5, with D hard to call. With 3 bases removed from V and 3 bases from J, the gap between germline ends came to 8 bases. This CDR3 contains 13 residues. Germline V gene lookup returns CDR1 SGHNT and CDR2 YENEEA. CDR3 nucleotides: TGTGCCAGCAGCTTGATCGGTGAAGAGACCCAGTACTTC. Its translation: CASSLIGEETQYF.

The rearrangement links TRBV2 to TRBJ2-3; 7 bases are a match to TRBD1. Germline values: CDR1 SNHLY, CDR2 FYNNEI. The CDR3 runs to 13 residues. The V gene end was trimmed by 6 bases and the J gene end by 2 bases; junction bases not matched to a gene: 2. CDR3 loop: CASRTGTTDTQYF. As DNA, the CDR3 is TGTGCCAGCAGGACAGGGACCACAGATACGCAGTATTTT.

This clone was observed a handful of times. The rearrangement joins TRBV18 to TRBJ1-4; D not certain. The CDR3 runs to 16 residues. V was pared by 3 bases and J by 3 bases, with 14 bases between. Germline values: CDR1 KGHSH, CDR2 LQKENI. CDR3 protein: CASSPWQPGANEKLFF. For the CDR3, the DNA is TGTGCCAGCTCACCGTGGCAGCCCGGGGCTAATGAAAAACTGTTTTTT.

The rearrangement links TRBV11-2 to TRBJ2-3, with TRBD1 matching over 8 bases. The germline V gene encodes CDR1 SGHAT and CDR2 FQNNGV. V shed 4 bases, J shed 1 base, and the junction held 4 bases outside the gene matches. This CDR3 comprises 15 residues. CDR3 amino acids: CASSSPGQGTDTQYF. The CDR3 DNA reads TGTGCCAGCAGCTCGCCGGGACAGGGCACAGATACGCAGTATTTT.

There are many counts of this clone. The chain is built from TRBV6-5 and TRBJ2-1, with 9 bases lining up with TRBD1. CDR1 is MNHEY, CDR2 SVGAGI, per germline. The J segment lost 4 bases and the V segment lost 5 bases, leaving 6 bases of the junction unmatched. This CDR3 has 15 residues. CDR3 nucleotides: TGTGCCAGCAGTAATGACAGGGGGATATACAATGAGCAGTTCTTC. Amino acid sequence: CASSNDRGIYNEQFF.

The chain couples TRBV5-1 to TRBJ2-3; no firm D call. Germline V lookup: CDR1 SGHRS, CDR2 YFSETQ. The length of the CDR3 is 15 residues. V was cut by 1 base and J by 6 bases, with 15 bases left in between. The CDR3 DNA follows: TGCGCCAGCAGCTTGCCGCAGGCCTCTGGTGATACGCAGTATTTT. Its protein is CASSLPQASGDTQYF.

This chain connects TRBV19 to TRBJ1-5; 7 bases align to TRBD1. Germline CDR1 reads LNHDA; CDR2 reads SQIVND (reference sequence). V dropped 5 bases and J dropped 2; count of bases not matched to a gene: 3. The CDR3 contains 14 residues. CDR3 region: CASSVGTGNQPQHF. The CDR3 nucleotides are TGTGCCAGTAGTGTCGGGACAGGCAATCAGCCCCAGCATTTT.

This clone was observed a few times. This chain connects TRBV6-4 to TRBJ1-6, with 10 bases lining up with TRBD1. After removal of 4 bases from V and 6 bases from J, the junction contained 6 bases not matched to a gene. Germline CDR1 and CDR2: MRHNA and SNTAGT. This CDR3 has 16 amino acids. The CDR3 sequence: CASSADRGVGNSPLHF. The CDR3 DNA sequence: TGTGCCAGCAGTGCGGACAGGGGGGTCGGTAATTCACCCCTCCACTTT.

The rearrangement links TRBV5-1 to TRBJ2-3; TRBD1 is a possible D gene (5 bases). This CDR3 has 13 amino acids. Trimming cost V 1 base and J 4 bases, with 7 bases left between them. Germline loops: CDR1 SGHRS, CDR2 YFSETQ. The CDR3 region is CASSLSGPDTQYF. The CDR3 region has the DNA TGCGCCAGCAGCTTGTCAGGGCCAGATACGCAGTATTTT.

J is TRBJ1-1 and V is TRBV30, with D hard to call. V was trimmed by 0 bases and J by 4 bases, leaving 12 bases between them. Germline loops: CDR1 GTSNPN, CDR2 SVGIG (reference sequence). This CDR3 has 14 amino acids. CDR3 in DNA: TGTGCCTGGAGTGTACTGGTGGGGAGCACTGAAGCTTTCTTT. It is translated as CAWSVLVGSTEAFF.

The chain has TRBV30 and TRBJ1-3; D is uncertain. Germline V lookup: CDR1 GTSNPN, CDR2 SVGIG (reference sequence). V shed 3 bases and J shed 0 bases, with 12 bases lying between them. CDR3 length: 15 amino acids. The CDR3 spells CAWRSLALSGNTIYF. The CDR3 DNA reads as TGTGCCTGGAGGTCATTGGCCCTCTCTGGAAACACCATATATTTT.

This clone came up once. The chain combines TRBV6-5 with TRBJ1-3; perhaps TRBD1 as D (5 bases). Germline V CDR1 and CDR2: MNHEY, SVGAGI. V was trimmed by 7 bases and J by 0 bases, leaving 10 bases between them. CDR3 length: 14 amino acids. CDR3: CASKDTSSGNTIYF. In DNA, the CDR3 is TGTGCCAGCAAGGACACCAGCTCTGGAAACACCATATATTTT.

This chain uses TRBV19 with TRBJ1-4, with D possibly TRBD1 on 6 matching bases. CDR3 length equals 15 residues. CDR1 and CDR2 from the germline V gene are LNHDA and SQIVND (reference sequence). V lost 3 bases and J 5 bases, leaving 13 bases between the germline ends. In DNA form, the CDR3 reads TGTGCCAGTAGTATTTCGGCCGGACAGAATGAAAAACTGTTTTTT. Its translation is CASSISAGQNEKLFF.